One sample yielded the 8 T cell receptor beta chains listed below, sequenced in a study of CD8+ T cells in alopecia areata (dated by TCRdb to between 2018 and 2020). The time point label on this specimen signifies: baseline before oral tofacitinib. The library relied on the immunoSEQ multiplex PCR assay. For TCR sequencing, RNA was extracted from every sample and reverse transcribed into cDNA to serve as template. TCRdb stores this immuneACCESS table with in-frame sequences only. Part of the clones is absent; in the studies checked, under half of the shortfall reflects unresolved V genes, and no reason is known for the rest. A total of hundreds of thousands of clones appear in this sample, 50% to 70% of them only once. The ten most abundant clones make up more than 0.4% of the sample. This sample comprised CD4+ T cells sorted from blood, obtained at week 0. The origin of the receptors is a human donor with alopecia areata.

This clone was detected only a few times. This chain links TRBV9 with TRBJ2-1, with 9 bases that match TRBD2. The CDR3 covers 15 residues. V dropped 3 bases and J dropped 8; count of bases not matched to a gene: 9. Per the germline V gene, CDR1 is SGDLS and CDR2 is YYNGEE. This CDR3 reads CASSAHSGSGYEQFF. The CDR3 DNA follows: TGTGCCAGCAGCGCTCATAGCGGGAGTGGCTATGAGCAGTTCTTC.

V gene TRBV11-2 combines with J gene TRBJ1-4; D not certain. Trimming took 6 bases from V and 7 from J, leaving 15 bases between them. The germline V gene encodes CDR1 SGHAT and CDR2 FQNNGV. This CDR3 region has 14 residues. DNA of the CDR3: TGTGCCAGCAGAGGGAAAGGGAACGGTGAAAAACTGTTTTTT. It codes for CASRGKGNGEKLFF.

The chain links TRBV5-6 to TRBJ1-5; TRBD1 is a possible D gene (6 bases). The CDR3 is 15 amino acids. V dropped 0 bases and J dropped 6 bases, with 13 bases sitting between them. CDR1 and CDR2 (germline): SGHDT, YYEEEE. In nucleotides, the CDR3 is TGTGCCAGCAGCTTGGAGGGGGGGCTTGGTCAGCCCCAGCATTTT. It specifies CASSLEGGLGQPQHF.

V and J are TRBV2 and TRBJ2-3; perhaps TRBD1 as D (5 bases). There are 15 residues in the CDR3. Germline lookup yields CDR1 SNHLY and CDR2 FYNNEI. The V and J ends lost 3 bases and 2 bases respectively, with 12 bases between them. Here the CDR3 reads CASSDPGWATDTQYF. In DNA, the CDR3 is TGTGCCAGCAGTGACCCAGGGTGGGCCACAGATACGCAGTATTTT. Combining the CDR3 with reference TRBV2 and TRBJ2-3 gives the whole variable domain EPEVTQTPSHQVTQMGQEVILRCVPISNHLYFYWYRQILGQKVEFLVSFYNNEISEKSEIFDDQFSVERPDGSNFTLKIRSTKLEDSAMYFCASSDPGWATDTQYFGPGTRLTVL.

The V call is TRBV30, the J call TRBJ2-7; TRBD1 matches at 9 bases. This CDR3 contains 16 residues. The V and J ends lost 2 bases and 2 bases, in that order; junction bases with no gene match: 10. Germline V CDR1 and CDR2: GTSNPN, SVGIG (reference sequence). This CDR3 is CAWSRTGTGTPYEQYF. CDR3 in DNA: TGTGCCTGGAGTCGAACCGGGACAGGGACCCCCTACGAGCAGTACTTC.

This clone was counted only a few times. The rearrangement uses TRBV6-5 and TRBJ2-6; 7 bases fit TRBD1. V shed 8 bases and J 0 bases; nucleotides not matched to a gene: 4. The CDR3 consists of 15 residues. The germline gives CDR1 MNHEY, CDR2 SVGAGI. The CDR3 protein is CASRTGASGANVLTF. CDR3 DNA: TGTGCCAGCCGGACAGGCGCCTCTGGGGCCAACGTCCTGACTTTC.

The rearrangement uses TRBV19 and TRBJ2-7, with a weak D call TRBD2 (5 bases). The CDR3 covers 15 residues. Trimming removed 5 bases from V and 3 bases from J, with 17 bases in between. The V gene's germline CDR1 is LNHDA and CDR2 SQIVND (reference sequence). CDR3 in DNA: TGTGCCAGTAGTCAATTCGAAGCCGGGGTCTACGAGCAGTACTTC. This translates into CASSQFEAGVYEQYF.

The chain employs TRBV30 and TRBJ2-3; 10 bases agree with TRBD2. This CDR3 has 15 amino acids. V lost 3 bases and J lost 1; bases outside the gene matches: 4. Germline-derived CDR1 and CDR2 are GTSNPN and SVGIG (reference sequence). CDR3 coding DNA: TGTGCCTGGAGCGCGACTAGCGGGCGCACAGATACGCAGTATTTT. Residues: CAWSATSGRTDTQYF.